This TCR beta chain was retrieved from a study of T cell responses to AZD1222 COVID-19 vaccine. General study points: Donors were chiefly white British, with a greater number of females, and clonal diversity was perhaps underestimated. Seropositivity was recorded at baseline in only 6 or 7 AZD1222 recipients. Two AZD1222 doses significantly raised spike-specific TCR breadth and depth over controls.

Sequenced by immunoSEQ multiplex PCR; TCRdb stores in-frame clones only, minus some. This table holds about 150,000 clones, 88% found once. Germline CDR1 and CDR2: SGHTA and FQGNSA. This CDR3 is built from 14 residues. J was trimmed by 4 bases and V by 1 base; bases with no gene match: 3. Turning to this clone: Its antigen is unidentified.

The sequenced sample was peripheral blood, obtained on day 0 of AZD1222 vaccination. The TCR originated in an adult in good health. The chain combines TRBV7-2 with TRBJ1-1; 7 nucleotides match TRBD1. CDR3 protein: CASSLETGLTEAFF. The CDR3 DNA reads TGTGCCAGCAGCTTAGAGACAGGGCTCACTGAAGCTTTCTTT.